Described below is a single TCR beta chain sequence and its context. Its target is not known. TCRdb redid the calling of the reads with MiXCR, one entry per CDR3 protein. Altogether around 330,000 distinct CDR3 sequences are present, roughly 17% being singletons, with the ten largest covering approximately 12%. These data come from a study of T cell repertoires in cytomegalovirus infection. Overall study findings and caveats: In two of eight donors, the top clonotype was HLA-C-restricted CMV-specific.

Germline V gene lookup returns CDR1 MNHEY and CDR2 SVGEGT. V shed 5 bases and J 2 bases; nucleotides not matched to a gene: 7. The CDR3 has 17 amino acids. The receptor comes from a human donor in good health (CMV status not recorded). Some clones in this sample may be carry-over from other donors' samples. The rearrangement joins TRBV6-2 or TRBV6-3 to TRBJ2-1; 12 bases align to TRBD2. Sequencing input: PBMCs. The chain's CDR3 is CASSLRLAGAAYNEQFF. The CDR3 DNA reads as TGTGCCAGCAGTCTCCGACTAGCGGGGGCCGCCTACAATGAGCAGTTCTTC.